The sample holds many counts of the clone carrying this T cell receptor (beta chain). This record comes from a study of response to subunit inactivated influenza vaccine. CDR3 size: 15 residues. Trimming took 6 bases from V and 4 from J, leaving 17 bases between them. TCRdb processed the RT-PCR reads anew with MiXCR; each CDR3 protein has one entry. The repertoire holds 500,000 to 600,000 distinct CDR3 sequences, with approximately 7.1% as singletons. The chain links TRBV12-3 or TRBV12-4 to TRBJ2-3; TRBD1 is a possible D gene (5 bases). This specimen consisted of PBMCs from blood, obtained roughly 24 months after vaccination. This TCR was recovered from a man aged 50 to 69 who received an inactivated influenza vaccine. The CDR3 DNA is TGTGCCAGCAGCTCGGTAGGGGTAGATGCAGATACGCAGTATTTT. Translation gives CASSSVGVDADTQYF.